Following are 27 T cell receptor beta chains from one sample sequenced in a study of post-analysis software for immune sequencing data. These receptors' targets are unknown. Notes on the study in general: Higher frequency in patients than in controls was seen for about five TRBV segments, with TRBV5-6, TRBV5-1 and TRBV20-1 among them.

Included in the TCR beta cDNA libraries were unique molecular identifiers. MiXCR, applied by TCRdb to the PCR reads, yields one record per CDR3 protein. This table has 750,000 to 900,000 distinct CDR3 sequences, about half appearing once. Sequences were obtained from blood. The receptors here all came from a girl aged 10-17 years with multiple sclerosis.

In this sample, this clonotype turned up a few times. This chain links TRBV12-3 or TRBV12-4 with TRBJ2-3; 8 bases agree with TRBD2. This CDR3 contains 19 residues. The J segment lost 3 bases and the V segment lost 3 bases, leaving 17 bases of the junction unmatched. The CDR3 protein is CASSFLPGMAGGFTDTQYF. CDR3 in DNA: TGTGCCAGCAGTTTCTTACCAGGGATGGCGGGAGGCTTTACAGATACGCAGTATTTT.

In its sample, this clonotype was seen many times. The V and J genes are TRBV29-1 and TRBJ2-5; D is undetermined. Trimming cost V 7 bases and J 2 bases, with 8 bases left between them. Germline values: CDR1 SQVTM, CDR2 ANQGSEA. CDR3 length: 11 residues. The CDR3 here is CSGRVQETQYF. CDR3 DNA: TGCAGCGGACGGGTACAAGAGACCCAGTACTTC. The complete variable domain, with remaining parts taken from reference TRBV29-1 and TRBJ2-5, reads SAVISQKPSRDICQRGTSLTIQCQVDSQVTMMFWYRQQPGQSLTLIATANQGSEATYESGFVIDKFPISRPNLTFSTLTVSNMSPEDSSIYLCSGRVQETQYFGPGTRLLVL.

The V call is TRBV12-3 or TRBV12-4, the J call TRBJ2-4, with D hard to call. The CDR3 has 16 amino acids. Deletions cut 6 bases from V and 6 bases from J, with 21 bases between. The CDR3 nucleotides are TGTGCCAGCAGGCCAGCAGAGGTGTGGGCTGTAAACATTCAGTACTTC. It yields the protein CASRPAEVWAVNIQYF.

The V gene is TRBV7-8, the J gene TRBJ2-7, with D unclear. V gave up 4 bases and J gave up 0 bases, with 13 bases separating them. CDR1 is SGHVS and CDR2 is FQNEAQ in the germline V gene. The CDR3 spans 15 residues. The CDR3 is CASSSPGTYSYEQYF. The CDR3 DNA is TGTGCCAGCAGCTCCCCCGGAACCTACTCCTACGAGCAGTACTTC.

This clonotype was detected only a few times. The chain has TRBV7-9 and TRBJ2-6; the D is unclear. Germline CDR1 and CDR2: SEHNR and FQNEAQ (reference sequence). This CDR3 has 16 residues. The V end was cut by 7 bases, the J end by 4 bases, with 17 bases between. CDR3 bases: TGTGCCAGCACGCAAGGTCTTACCTCCGGGGCCAACGTCCTGACTTTC. Translated: CASTQGLTSGANVLTF.

There are a few counts of this clonotype. The chain links TRBV3-1 to TRBJ2-1, with D possibly TRBD2 on 6 matching bases. Germline values: CDR1 LGHDT, CDR2 YNNKEL (reference sequence). The CDR3 contains 17 residues. V dropped 0 bases and J dropped 6 bases, with 18 bases sitting between them. CDR3: CASSQEVRQGGRNEQFF. In DNA, the CDR3 is TGTGCCAGCAGCCAAGAGGTACGGCAGGGAGGACGCAATGAGCAGTTCTTC.

This rearrangement joins TRBV5-1 to TRBJ2-3; possibly TRBD1 for D (5 bases). This CDR3 has 12 amino acids. CDR1 and CDR2 (germline): SGHRS, YFSETQ. The germline V and J ends were trimmed by 3 bases and 4 bases, with 6 bases remaining between them. The DNA for the CDR3 is TGCGCCAGCAGCTCAGGGTCAGATACGCAGTATTTT. It codes for CASSSGSDTQYF.

This clonotype was seen only a few times. The chain couples TRBV4-1 to TRBJ2-1, with 10 bases matching TRBD2. Looked up from germline, CDR1 is MGHRA and CDR2 is YSYEKL. After removal of 0 bases from V and 6 bases from J, the junction contained 5 bases not matched to a gene. The CDR3 has 16 residues. CDR3 residues: CASSQDWSGRVNEQFF. CDR3 bases: TGCGCCAGCAGCCAAGATTGGAGCGGGAGGGTCAATGAGCAGTTCTTC.

The genes are TRBV12-5 and TRBJ1-2; D is uncertain. Looked up from germline, CDR1 is LGHNT and CDR2 is FRNRAP. Trimming pared 10 bases from V and 6 bases from J, leaving 15 bases between. This CDR3 has 12 residues. CDR3 in DNA: TGTGCTAATCTCGACTCCTCGAATGGCTACACCTTC. Translated, it gives CANLDSSNGYTF.

This clonotype was picked up a small number of times. The rearrangement links TRBV5-1 to TRBJ1-1; the D gene is possibly TRBD1 (5 bases). The CDR3 contains 15 residues. Trimming shortened V by 4 bases and J by 1 base, and 14 bases separated the two germline ends. Germline loops: CDR1 SGHRS, CDR2 YFSETQ. The CDR3 region is CASSTHLDRNTEAFF. The CDR3, as DNA: TGCGCCAGCAGCACCCACCTCGACAGGAACACTGAAGCTTTCTTT.

This clonotype was counted a few times. The chain combines TRBV5-1 with TRBJ2-3; 13 bases fit TRBD2. Germline V gene lookup returns CDR1 SGHRS and CDR2 YFSETQ. The junction had 9 bases not matched to a gene; V was cut back by 7 bases and J by 4 bases. The CDR3 is 16 residues long. The CDR3 spells CASSWTSGSGADTQYF. The CDR3, as DNA: TGCGCCAGCTCCTGGACTAGCGGGAGTGGGGCAGATACGCAGTATTTT. Full variable domain (remainder filled in from reference TRBV5-1 and TRBJ2-3): KAGVTQTPRYLIKTRGQQVTLSCSPISGHRSVSWYQQTPGQGLQFLFEYFSETQRNKGNFPGRFSGRQFSNSRSEMNVSTLELGDSALYLCASSWTSGSGADTQYFGPGTRLTVL.

V and J are TRBV4-1 and TRBJ2-5; TRBD1 aligns across 8 bases. This CDR3 has 14 residues. The ends lost 4 bases at V and 5 bases at J; junction bases unmatched: 6. The germline CDR1 and CDR2 sequences are MGHRA and YSYEKL. CDR3 nucleotides: TGCGCCAGCAGCCTCGGACAGGGCTGGGAGACCCAGTACTTC. Protein product: CASSLGQGWETQYF.

The chain is built from TRBV7-9 and TRBJ2-3, with TRBD2 as a possible D gene (5 bases). The CDR3 extends over 15 amino acids. Trimming stripped 5 bases from V and 1 base from J, with 13 bases between. Germline lookup yields CDR1 SEHNR and CDR2 FQNEAQ (reference sequence). The CDR3 is CASSTERSGTDTQYF. In DNA, the CDR3 is TGTGCCAGCAGCACCGAGCGGTCGGGCACAGATACGCAGTATTTT.

The V call is TRBV12-3 or TRBV12-4, the J call TRBJ2-1; TRBD2 might be the D (6 bases). CDR3 length: 16 residues. V lost 1 base, J lost 8 bases, and 18 bases lay in between. CDR3 in DNA: TGTGCCAGCAGTTTAGAGGCGGGATGGTTCCAAGATGAGCAGTTCTTC. Translation: CASSLEAGWFQDEQFF.

CDR3 amino acids: CASSPSGRDEQFF. CDR3 sequence (DNA): TGTGCCAGCAGCCCCTCGGGCAGGGATGAGCAGTTCTTC. V is TRBV6-2 or TRBV6-3 and J is TRBJ2-1, with D possibly TRBD1 on 5 matching bases. Germline CDR1 and CDR2: MNHEY and SVGEGT. The CDR3 covers 13 residues. V was cut by 6 bases and J by 8 bases, with 14 bases left in between.

V is TRBV6-6 and J is TRBJ1-1; D not resolved. Trimming shortened V by 6 bases and J by 5 bases, and 10 bases separated the two germline ends. Germline values: CDR1 MNHNY, CDR2 SVGAGI (reference sequence). This CDR3 is built from 12 residues. Here the CDR3 DNA reads TGTGCCAGCAGCCTGGCAATGACTGAAGCTTTCTTT. Translating gives CASSLAMTEAFF.

This clonotype was detected a few times. This sequence joins TRBV21-1 and TRBJ2-7; the table's D call of TRBD2 was not tested on the DNA. TRBV21-1 is an annotated pseudogene. This CDR3 has 13 residues. The CDR3 region has the DNA TGTGCCAGCAGCAGAGGCCCCGGAGTGGCCCAGTACTTC. This encodes CASSRGPGVAQYF.

This clonotype was observed a handful of times. The gene calls are TRBV12-3 or TRBV12-4 and TRBJ2-7; 8 nucleotides line up with TRBD1. The CDR3 runs to 15 residues. J gave up 2 bases and V 5 bases, and 8 bases lay outside the gene matches. CDR3 residues: CASSPPRGQAYEQYF. The CDR3 DNA is TGTGCCAGCAGTCCCCCCCGGGGACAGGCCTACGAGCAGTACTTC.

The rearrangement joins TRBV19 to TRBJ2-5; D is ambiguous. Trimming stripped 3 bases from V and 2 bases from J, with 10 bases between. The CDR3 runs to 14 residues. CDR1 is LNHDA and CDR2 is SQIVND in the germline V gene (reference sequence). CDR3 protein: CASSIGLAQETQYF. The CDR3 region has the DNA TGTGCCAGTAGTATTGGGCTCGCTCAAGAGACCCAGTACTTC.

The V call is TRBV7-6, the J call TRBJ2-5; D gene uncertain. The J call is uncertain, as TRBJ2-7 better fits the DNA end. The CDR3 runs to 14 residues. In germline, CDR1 is SGHVS, CDR2 FNYEAQ. As DNA, the CDR3 is TGTGCCAGCAGTGGACCGTCCTCGGCCTACGAGCAGTACTTC. Protein sequence: CASSGPSSAYEQYF.

The table lists this clonotype with a few counts. The V and J genes are TRBV15 and TRBJ2-1; the D is unclear. Germline CDR1 reads LNHNV; CDR2 reads YYDKDF (reference sequence). V lost 8 bases to trimming and J lost 3 bases, with 14 bases between them. This CDR3 is built from 14 residues. The CDR3 DNA reads TGTGCCACCGCACCTGGACGACTCTACAATGAGCAGTTCTTC. It is translated as CATAPGRLYNEQFF.

This clonotype was seen just once. The junction does not match germline at one end; this may be a read error. The CDR3 DNA follows: TGCGCCAGCAGTACAGCAGGAGGACACAATGAGCAGTTCTTC. This codes for CASSTAGGHNEQFF. The chain recombines TRBV12-3 or TRBV12-4 with TRBJ2-1; maybe TRBD2 (5 bases). The CDR3 sequence is 14 residues long.

The J gene is TRBJ2-2, the V gene TRBV12-3 or TRBV12-4; possibly TRBD1 or TRBD2 for D (5 bases each). V was trimmed by 7 bases and J by 7 bases, leaving 13 bases between them. The CDR3 consists of 13 residues. The CDR3 bases are TGTGCCAGCAATCCGGGGACGGACGGGGAGCTGTTTTTT. It is translated as CASNPGTDGELFF.

The chain couples TRBV6-5 to TRBJ2-5; a weak D match, TRBD2 (6 bases). The CDR3 covers 11 residues. In germline, CDR1 is MNHEY, CDR2 SVGAGI. The V end was cut by 0 bases, the J end by 11 bases, with 7 bases between. CDR3 nucleotides: TGTGCCAGCAGTTACTCGGGACTGCAGTACTTC. It codes for CASSYSGLQYF.

This clonotype has a handful of counts. The chain uses TRBV12-3 or TRBV12-4 and TRBJ2-1, with 9 nucleotides matching TRBD2. The CDR3 runs to 16 residues. Trimming at V came to 5 bases and at J to 5 bases, leaving 10 bases not matched to a gene. Here the CDR3 DNA reads TGTGCCAGCAGTCCCCTAAGCAGCGGGAGGCACAATGAGCAGTTCTTC. Protein product: CASSPLSSGRHNEQFF.

V usage is TRBV28 and J usage is TRBJ2-4; TRBD2 might be the D (6 bases). The CDR3 loop spans 15 amino acids. Germline CDR1 and CDR2: MDHEN and SYDVKM. V was pared by 10 bases and J by 12 bases, with 28 bases between. The CDR3 protein is CATHGVEGPLRGQYF. DNA for the CDR3: TGTGCCACCCATGGCGTGGAGGGCCCCCTTCGGGGTCAGTACTTC.

The J gene is TRBJ2-7, the V gene TRBV6-5; D not certain. V dropped 7 bases and J dropped 3 bases, with 7 bases sitting between them. This CDR3 has 11 amino acids. The germline V gene has CDR1 MNHEY and CDR2 SVGAGI. CDR3 sequence (DNA): TGTGCCAGCACCTACGACTACGAGCAGTACTTC. Translating gives CASTYDYEQYF.